This T cell receptor beta chain was captured by sequencing in a study of graft-versus-host responses after intestinal transplantation. At the level of the study: Recipients had transplants, and these were multivisceral, liver-intestinal, or isolated intestinal. Anti-thymocyte globulin induction, then tacrolimus and steroids for about three years, went to all recipients. Study-wide results and limits: GvH clonotypes were identified within recipient marrow, with a subset emerging first in ileum or blood. Graft-donor T cell macrochimerism in patients accompanied high graft-versus-host to host-versus-graft clonal ratios in allografts.

As concerns this clone: Its cognate antigen is unknown.

The CDR3 length is 13 residues. The table came from immunoSEQ multiplex PCR; TCRdb's copy has only in-frame clones and leaves some out. The table records about 90,000 clones, approximately 90% of them present only once. This sequence originates from a human donor who was the organ donor for an intestinal transplant. Sequences were derived from unstimulated CD4+ T cells sorted from spleen or lymph node cells, sampled before transplant. This chain links TRBV21-1 with TRBJ2-3; no check of the table's D call, TRBD2, against the DNA was made. TRBV21-1 is deemed a pseudogene. The chain's CDR3 is CASSKTGADTQYF. CDR3 nucleotides: TGTGCCAGCAGCAAGACGGGGGCAGATACGCAGTATTTT.